Following are 24 T cell receptor beta chains from one sample sequenced in a study of post-analysis software for immune sequencing data. Prepared TCR beta cDNA libraries contained unique molecular identifiers. TCRdb independently ran MiXCR on the PCR reads; one entry per CDR3 protein. Of about 160,000 distinct CDR3 sequences in the sample, 35% to 40% are singletons; the top ten hold under 30%. This sample comprised blood, obtained after autologous hematopoietic stem cell transplantation. These receptors were taken from a girl aged 5-17 years with multiple sclerosis.

The J gene is TRBJ2-7, the V gene TRBV2, with TRBD2 identical over 8 bases. The germline gives CDR1 SNHLY, CDR2 FYNNEI. V was pared by 6 bases and J by 2 bases, with 9 bases of the junction left unmatched. The CDR3 length is 15 residues. CDR3 nucleotide sequence: TGTGCCAGCAGCGCACAGCGGGAGTCGGCCTACGAGCAGTACTTC. Residues: CASSAQRESAYEQYF.

This chain links TRBV20-1 with TRBJ2-7, with 7 bases lining up with TRBD2. The CDR3 runs 12 residues. CDR1 is DFQATT and CDR2 is SNEGSKA in the germline V gene (reference sequence). V was clipped by 2 bases and J by 2 bases; unmatched bases: 0. The CDR3 nucleotides read TGCAGTGCTAGACTAGCGGCCTACGAGCAGTACTTC. As protein: CSARLAAYEQYF.

The chain recombines TRBV28 with TRBJ2-5, with 9 bases that match TRBD1. CDR1 is MDHEN, CDR2 SYDVKM, per germline. V shed 2 bases and J 4 bases; nucleotides not matched to a gene: 5. This CDR3 has 15 amino acids. DNA for the CDR3: TGTGCCAGCAGTTTACCCGGGACAGGGTCAGAGACCCAGTACTTC. This codes for CASSLPGTGSETQYF.

The chain employs TRBV7-9 and TRBJ2-1; TRBD1 or TRBD2 may be the D gene (6 bases each). V dropped 5 bases and J dropped 4 bases, with 18 bases sitting between them. Per germline, CDR1 SEHNR and CDR2 FQNEAQ (reference sequence). The CDR3 contains 16 residues. CDR3 coding DNA: TGTGCCAGCAGCGCGTTTAGCGGAGGGGGGTACAATGAGCAGTTCTTC. Translating it yields CASSAFSGGGYNEQFF. Full variable domain (remainder filled in from reference TRBV7-9 and TRBJ2-1): DTGVSQNPRHKITKRGQNVTFRCDPISEHNRLYWYRQTLGQGPEFLTYFQNEAQLEKSRLLSDRFSAERPKGSFSTLEIQRTEQGDSAMYLCASSAFSGGGYNEQFFGPGTRLTVL.

By sample fraction, this clonotype is medium-sized (0.01 to 0.1%). The gene calls are TRBV10-3 and TRBJ1-1; possibly TRBD1 for D (6 bases). Between the trimmed V and J ends, which lost 6 bases and 5 bases, there was a span of 19 bases. The CDR3 spans 15 residues. The germline V gene has CDR1 ENHRY and CDR2 SYGVKD. The CDR3: CAIREEDRTGTEAFF. The CDR3 DNA follows: TGTGCCATCAGAGAAGAAGACAGGACGGGAACTGAAGCTTTCTTT.

This clonotype has more than one count but fewer than ten. This chain joins TRBV29-1 and TRBJ2-3; weak D call: TRBD2 (6 bases). The V and J ends lost 6 bases and 0 bases respectively, with 16 bases between them. The CDR3 sequence is 15 residues long. Germline values: CDR1 SQVTM, CDR2 ANQGSEA. The CDR3: CSVKSAGTSTDTQYF. The CDR3 DNA is TGCAGCGTCAAATCAGCGGGCACTAGCACAGATACGCAGTATTTT.

In DNA, the CDR3 is TGTGCCAGCAGCCAACCCGTGGGCCATGCGCAGTATTTT. This translates into CASSQPVGHAQYF. The rearrangement uses TRBV4-2 and TRBJ2-3; D is unresolved. The CDR3 is 13 residues long. The germline CDR1 and CDR2 sequences are LGHNA and YNFKEQ. V was cut by 2 bases and J by 10 bases, with 13 bases left in between.

This clonotype has more than one count but fewer than ten. V and J are TRBV12-3 or TRBV12-4 and TRBJ2-3; a possible D gene is TRBD2 (5 bases). Trimming cost V 7 bases and J 1 base, with 9 bases left between them. The CDR3 length is 13 residues. The CDR3 nucleotides read TGTGCCAGCACGGGATGGGGCACAGATACGCAGTATTTT. Protein product: CASTGWGTDTQYF.

The sample holds a few counts of this clonotype. This CDR3 reads CASSPSGRGTDTQYF. As DNA, the CDR3 is TGTGCCAGCAGCCCCAGCGGGAGAGGCACAGATACGCAGTATTTT. This rearrangement joins TRBV5-6 to TRBJ2-3; 8 bases agree with TRBD2. CDR1 is SGHDT, CDR2 YYEEEE, per germline. Losses at the gene ends were 4 bases for V and 1 base for J; bases not matched to a gene: 5. The CDR3 extends over 15 amino acids. Together with reference TRBV5-6 and TRBJ2-3, the CDR3 gives the full variable domain: DAGVTQSPTHLIKTRGQQVTLRCSPKSGHDTVSWYQQALGQGPQFIFQYYEEEERQRGNFPDRFSGHQFPNYSSELNVNALLLGDSALYLCASSPSGRGTDTQYFGPGTRLTVL.

This clonotype was seen many times. J is TRBJ2-1 and V is TRBV20-1, with D hard to call. Trimming took off 3 bases at V and 2 bases at J, with 8 bases between the two ends. The CDR3 is made up of 13 amino acids. Germline loops: CDR1 DFQATT, CDR2 SNEGSKA (reference sequence). This chain's CDR3 is CSASVGPYNEQFF. In DNA form, the CDR3 reads TGCAGTGCTAGTGTGGGTCCCTACAATGAGCAGTTCTTC.

The chain is built from TRBV6-5 and TRBJ2-5; TRBD2 matches at 7 bases. Germline V gene sequence: CDR1 MNHEY, CDR2 SVGAGI. This CDR3 has 15 amino acids. J gave up 4 bases and V 0 bases, and 5 bases lay outside the gene matches. The CDR3 nucleotides are TGTGCCAGCAGTTACTCGGGGGGGTTGGGAGAGACCCAGTACTTC. Amino acid sequence: CASSYSGGLGETQYF.

This clonotype appeared once. This chain uses TRBV11-2 with TRBJ2-1; TRBD2 matches at 12 bases. V was pared by 0 bases and J by 7 bases, with 7 bases of the junction left unmatched. Germline-derived CDR1 and CDR2 are SGHAT and FQNNGV. CDR3 length equals 17 residues. The CDR3 protein is CASSLDRLAGGGNEQFF. CDR3 nucleotides: TGTGCCAGCAGCTTAGATCGGCTAGCGGGAGGGGGAAATGAGCAGTTCTTC.

This clonotype was observed a handful of times. This rearrangement joins TRBV7-2 to TRBJ2-5; D perhaps matches TRBD2 (6 bases). Trimming cost V 5 bases and J 1 base, with 14 bases left between them. The germline gives CDR1 SGHTA, CDR2 FQGNSA. The CDR3 spans 15 residues. DNA for the CDR3: TGTGCCAGCAGCCGCATGGGGGGAACCCAAGAGACCCAGTACTTC. Encoded protein: CASSRMGGTQETQYF.

The rearrangement joins TRBV5-1 to TRBJ2-4; maybe TRBD1 (6 bases). CDR3 size: 15 residues. The V end was cut by 4 bases, the J end by 7 bases, with 18 bases between. Germline V lookup: CDR1 SGHRS, CDR2 YFSETQ. The chain's CDR3 is CASSAEQGRENIQYF. In nucleotides, the CDR3 is TGCGCCAGCAGCGCGGAACAGGGAAGGGAGAACATTCAGTACTTC.

The chain joins TRBV2 to TRBJ1-5; D is ambiguous. Between the trimmed V and J ends, which lost 6 bases and 6 bases, there was a span of 18 bases. CDR1 is SNHLY, CDR2 FYNNEI, per germline. This CDR3 has 15 amino acids. In DNA form, the CDR3 reads TGTGCCAGCAGGATGAAGGGATGGGAGGGTCAGCCCCAGCATTTT. It codes for CASRMKGWEGQPQHF. Complete variable domain (other parts from reference TRBV2 and TRBJ1-5): EPEVTQTPSHQVTQMGQEVILRCVPISNHLYFYWYRQILGQKVEFLVSFYNNEISEKSEIFDDQFSVERPDGSNFTLKIRSTKLEDSAMYFCASRMKGWEGQPQHFGDGTRLSIL.

This chain's CDR3 is CASSPDDRGVGGQYF. Here the CDR3 DNA reads TGTGCCAGCAGCCCAGACGACAGGGGCGTTGGTGGGCAGTACTTC. The V gene is TRBV9, the J gene TRBJ2-4; 8 nucleotides align to TRBD1. The J segment lost 13 bases and the V segment lost 4 bases, leaving 16 bases of the junction unmatched. In germline, CDR1 is SGDLS, CDR2 YYNGEE. The CDR3 sequence is 15 residues long. Together with reference TRBV9 and TRBJ2-4, the CDR3 gives the full variable domain: DSGVTQTPKHLITATGQRVTLRCSPRSGDLSVYWYQQSLDQGLQFLIQYYNGEERAKGNILERFSAQQFPDLHSELNLSSLELGDSALYFCASSPDDRGVGGQYFGAGTRLSVL.

In its sample, this clonotype was seen once. The chain combines TRBV28 with TRBJ1-4; D might be TRBD1 (5 bases). The CDR3 totals 15 residues. The germline V and J ends were trimmed by 3 bases and 4 bases, with 12 bases remaining between them. CDR1 and CDR2 from the germline V gene are MDHEN and SYDVKM. CDR3 amino acids: CASSFWGTDNEKLFF. The CDR3 DNA is TGTGCCAGCAGTTTTTGGGGGACCGATAATGAAAAACTGTTTTTT.

The sample holds a few counts of this clonotype. CDR3 bases: TGCGCCAGCAGCTCCGTTACTAGCGGGAGGGCTCGTGCAGATACGCAGTATTTT. It specifies CASSSVTSGRARADTQYF. V gene TRBV5-1 combines with J gene TRBJ2-3; 13 nucleotides align to TRBD2. With V trimmed by 3 bases and J by 4 bases, 11 bases remained unmatched. The CDR3 length is 18 residues. Germline-derived CDR1 and CDR2 are SGHRS and YFSETQ.

The chain combines TRBV11-2 with TRBJ1-2; no reliable D call. V gave up 3 bases and J gave up 0 bases, with 8 bases separating them. Germline V lookup: CDR1 SGHAT, CDR2 FQNNGV. The CDR3 runs to 14 residues. CDR3 loop: CASSFAGANYGYTF. The CDR3 DNA reads TGTGCCAGCAGCTTCGCGGGTGCTAACTATGGCTACACCTTC.

This clonotype was seen a handful of times. V gene TRBV18 combines with J gene TRBJ1-4; 7 nucleotides match TRBD1. The V and J ends lost 4 bases and 0 bases, in that order; junction bases with no gene match: 5. The CDR3 covers 16 residues. Germline CDR1 is KGHSH and CDR2 is LQKENI. CDR3 amino acids: CASSLDRPATNEKLFF. As DNA, the CDR3 is TGTGCCAGCTCACTGGACAGGCCTGCAACTAATGAAAAACTGTTTTTT. Full variable domain (rest looked up from reference TRBV18 and TRBJ1-4): NAGVMQNPRHLVRRRGQEARLRCSPMKGHSHVYWYRQLPEEGLKFMVYLQKENIIDESGMPKERFSAEFPKEGPSILRIQQVVRGDSAAYFCASSLDRPATNEKLFFGSGTQLSVL.

This rearrangement joins TRBV29-1 to TRBJ1-2; the match to TRBD1 covers 10 bases. Trimming cost V 4 bases and J 5 bases; bases outside gene matches: 7. The germline V gene has CDR1 SQVTM and CDR2 ANQGSEA. The CDR3 totals 14 residues. CDR3 sequence: CSVARTGGVYGYTF. As DNA, the CDR3 is TGCAGCGTTGCCCGGACAGGGGGAGTGTATGGCTACACCTTC.

This clonotype was counted between two and nine times. This CDR3 reads CASSQVSRDRVNYGYTF. The CDR3 nucleotides read TGCGCCAGCAGCCAAGTCTCCCGGGACAGGGTAAACTATGGCTACACCTTC. V usage is TRBV4-1 and J usage is TRBJ1-2; 9 bases are shared with TRBD1. Germline V lookup: CDR1 MGHRA, CDR2 YSYEKL. V lost 1 base and J lost 2; bases outside the gene matches: 8. The CDR3 runs to 17 residues.

There are a few counts of this clonotype. The chain recombines TRBV5-1 with TRBJ2-2; 9 bases fit TRBD2. Germline CDR1 and CDR2: SGHRS and YFSETQ. The CDR3 spans 15 residues. Unmatched junction bases numbered 6, after V lost 4 bases and J lost 5 bases. The CDR3 here is CASSISGRLTGELFF. CDR3 DNA: TGCGCCAGCAGCATTAGCGGGAGATTAACCGGGGAGCTGTTTTTT.

This clonotype was counted at least ten times. V usage is TRBV6-5 and J usage is TRBJ1-2; D is possibly TRBD1 (6 bases). V was clipped by 2 bases and J by 7 bases, with 11 bases between them. CDR1 and CDR2 (germline): MNHEY, SVGAGI. The CDR3 loop spans 13 amino acids. The CDR3 here is CASSYPQGTGYTF. CDR3 nucleotide sequence: TGTGCCAGCAGTTACCCACAGGGAACTGGCTACACCTTC.